This T cell receptor (beta chain) was captured in a study of shared clonotypes between healthy human individuals. Across the whole study: Serving as donors were a couple of women and three men, whose ages spanned 18 to 49.

It was across several immunoSEQ plates that each subset's genomic DNA was evenly split. It was approximately 280 ng DNA, tens of thousands of T cell genomes, that went into each replicate PCR of unsorted PBMC. This table comes from immunoSEQ multiplex PCR, and its TCRdb copy is limited to in-frame clones, with some not included. This table has hundreds of thousands of clones, roughly four fifths appearing once. The sample comprised PBMCs. The TCR originated in a woman between 40 and 50 years old in good health. Some clones in this sample may be carry-over from other donors' samples.

The CDR3 DNA is TGTGCCATCAGTGACAGCGCAGGGGAAGAGACCCAGTACTTC. Amino acids: CAISDSAGEETQYF. The chain links TRBV10-3 to TRBJ2-5, with D tentatively TRBD1 (6 bases). Germline values: CDR1 ENHRY, CDR2 SYGVKD. V dropped 3 bases and J dropped 3 bases, with 11 bases sitting between them. This CDR3 has 14 amino acids.